This T cell receptor (beta chain) originates from a study of radiation and T cells in renal cell carcinoma. The CDR3 length is 15 residues. The germline V and J ends were trimmed by 3 bases and 2 bases, with 14 bases remaining between them. Germline V CDR1 and CDR2: SGHNT, YYREEE (reference sequence). TCRdb's copy holds only in-frame clones and misses some; the assay was immunoSEQ multiplex PCR. The sample has about 78,000 clones, roughly nine tenths seen once; the top ten hold 4.5% to 7%. Specified time point: blood 4 weeks post-SBRT, at nephrectomy. Specified treatment: 15 Gy SBRT to primary tumor, nephrectomy 4 weeks later.

The rearrangement links TRBV5-4 to TRBJ1-1; D gene unclear. This receptor was identified in a woman aged 70-85 years with renal cell carcinoma. The source material was blood, sampled from a patient whose treatment included radiotherapy and nephrectomy. The CDR3 region is CASSSHGRSNTEAFF. The CDR3 DNA follows: TGTGCCAGCAGCTCCCACGGACGGAGCAACACTGAAGCTTTCTTT.